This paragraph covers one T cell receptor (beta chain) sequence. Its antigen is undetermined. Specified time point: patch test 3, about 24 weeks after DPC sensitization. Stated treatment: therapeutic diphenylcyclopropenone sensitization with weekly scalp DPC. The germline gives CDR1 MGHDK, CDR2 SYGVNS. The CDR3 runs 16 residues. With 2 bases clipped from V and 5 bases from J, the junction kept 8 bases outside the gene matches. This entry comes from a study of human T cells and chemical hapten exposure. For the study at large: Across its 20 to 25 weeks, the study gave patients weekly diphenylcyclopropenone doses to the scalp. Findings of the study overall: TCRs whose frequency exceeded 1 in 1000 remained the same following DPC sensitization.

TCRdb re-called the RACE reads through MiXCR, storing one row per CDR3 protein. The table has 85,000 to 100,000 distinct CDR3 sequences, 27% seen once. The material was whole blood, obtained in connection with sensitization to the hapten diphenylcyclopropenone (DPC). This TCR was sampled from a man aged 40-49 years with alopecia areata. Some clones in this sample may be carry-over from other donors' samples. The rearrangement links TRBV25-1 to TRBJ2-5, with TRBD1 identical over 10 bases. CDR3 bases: TGTGCCAGCAGTGAACTCGGACAGGGGGTTTCGGAGACCCAGTACTTC. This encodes CASSELGQGVSETQYF.